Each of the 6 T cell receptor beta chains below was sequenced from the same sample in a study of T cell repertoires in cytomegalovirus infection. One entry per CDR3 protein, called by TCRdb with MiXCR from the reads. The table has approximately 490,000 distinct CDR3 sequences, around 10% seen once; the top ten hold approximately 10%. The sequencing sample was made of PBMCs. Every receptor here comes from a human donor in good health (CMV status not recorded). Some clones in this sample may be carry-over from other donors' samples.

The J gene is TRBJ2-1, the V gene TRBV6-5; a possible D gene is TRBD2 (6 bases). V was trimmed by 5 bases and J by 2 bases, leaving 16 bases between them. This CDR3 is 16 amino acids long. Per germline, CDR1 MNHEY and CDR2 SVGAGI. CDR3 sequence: CASSPTGKRAYNEQFF. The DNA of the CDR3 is TGTGCCAGCAGTCCCACCGGGAAGCGGGCCTACAATGAGCAGTTCTTC.

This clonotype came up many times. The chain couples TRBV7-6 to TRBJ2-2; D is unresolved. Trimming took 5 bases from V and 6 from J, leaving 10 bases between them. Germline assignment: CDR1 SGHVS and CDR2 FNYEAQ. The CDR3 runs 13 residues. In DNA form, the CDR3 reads TGTGCCAGCAGCCACGCGGTGTCCGGGGAGCTGTTTTTT. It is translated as CASSHAVSGELFF. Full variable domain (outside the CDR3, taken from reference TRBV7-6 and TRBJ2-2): GAGVSQSPRYKVTKRGQDVALRCDPISGHVSLYWYRQALGQGPEFLTYFNYEAQQDKSGLPNDRFSAERPEGSISTLTIQRTEQRDSAMYRCASSHAVSGELFFGEGSRLTVL.

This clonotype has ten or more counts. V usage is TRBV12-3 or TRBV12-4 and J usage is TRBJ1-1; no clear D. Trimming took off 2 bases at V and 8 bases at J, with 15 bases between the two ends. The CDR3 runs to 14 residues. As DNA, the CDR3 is TGTGCCAGCAGTTTACAAGGTAGCGACTCCGAAGCTTTCTTT. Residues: CASSLQGSDSEAFF.

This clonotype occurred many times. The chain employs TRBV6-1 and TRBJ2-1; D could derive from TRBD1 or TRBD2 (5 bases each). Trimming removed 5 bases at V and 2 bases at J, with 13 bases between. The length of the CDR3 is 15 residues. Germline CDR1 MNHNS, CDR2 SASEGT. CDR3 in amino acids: CASSTTPGPYNEQFF. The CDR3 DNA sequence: TGTGCCAGCAGTACCACTCCGGGACCCTACAATGAGCAGTTCTTC.

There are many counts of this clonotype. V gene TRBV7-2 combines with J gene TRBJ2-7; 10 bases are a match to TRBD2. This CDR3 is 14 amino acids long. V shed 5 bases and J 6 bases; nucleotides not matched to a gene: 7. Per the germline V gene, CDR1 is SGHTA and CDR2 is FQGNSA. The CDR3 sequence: CASSILAGPSEQYF. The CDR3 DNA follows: TGTGCCAGCAGCATACTAGCGGGGCCTTCCGAGCAGTACTTC.

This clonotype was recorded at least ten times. The DNA of the CDR3 is TGTGCCAGCAACTCTCCTTCTAGCGGGAGCTCCTACAATGAGCAGTTCTTC. Its protein is CASNSPSSGSSYNEQFF. The rearrangement uses TRBV27 and TRBJ2-1; 10 nucleotides line up with TRBD2. The CDR3 loop spans 17 amino acids. V lost 7 bases to trimming and J lost 0 bases; unmatched junction nucleotides: 9. Germline-derived CDR1 and CDR2 are MNHEY and SMNVEV (reference sequence).